One T cell receptor (beta chain) is described in this entry. Via MiXCR, TCRdb re-called the RACE reads, giving one row per CDR3 protein. The table lists around 340,000 distinct CDR3 sequences, about 7% of them singletons. Time point indicated: patch test 1, 2 weeks after DPC sensitization. Treatment described: therapeutic diphenylcyclopropenone sensitization with weekly scalp DPC. Total RNA extraction was carried out from unfractionated whole blood. The entry originates in a study of human T cells and chemical hapten exposure. Study-wide background: 2% DPC applied to a roughly 2 cm by roughly 2 cm arm area sensitized donors. The cohort included alopecia areata under or over 50% scalp, totalis and universalis.

This specimen was whole blood, taken in connection with sensitization to the hapten diphenylcyclopropenone (DPC). This clonotype originated in a woman aged 18-29 years with alopecia areata. Some clones in this sample may be carry-over from other donors' samples.

The CDR3 bases are TGCAGTGCTCCCGAGTTTTCCTACGAGCAGTACTTC. This sequence encodes CSAPEFSYEQYF. The chain uses TRBV20-1 and TRBJ2-7; D is uncertain. The length of the CDR3 is 12 residues. CDR1 and CDR2 from the germline V gene are DFQATT and SNEGSKA (reference sequence). V lost 5 bases to trimming and J lost 1 base, with 9 bases between them.